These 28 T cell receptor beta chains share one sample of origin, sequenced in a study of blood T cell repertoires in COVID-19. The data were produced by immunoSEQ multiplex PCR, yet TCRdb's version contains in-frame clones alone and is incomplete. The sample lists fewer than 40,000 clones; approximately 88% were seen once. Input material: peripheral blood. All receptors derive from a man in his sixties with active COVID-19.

This CDR3 reads CASSKGLGVGEQFF. The CDR3 coding sequence is TGTGCCAGTAGTAAGGGACTAGGGGTAGGTGAGCAGTTCTTC. The chain joins TRBV19 to TRBJ2-1; TRBD2 matches 8 bases. Per the germline V gene, CDR1 is LNHDA and CDR2 is SQIVND (reference sequence). The trim removed 4 bases at V and 9 bases at J, leaving 8 bases unmatched. The CDR3 totals 14 residues.

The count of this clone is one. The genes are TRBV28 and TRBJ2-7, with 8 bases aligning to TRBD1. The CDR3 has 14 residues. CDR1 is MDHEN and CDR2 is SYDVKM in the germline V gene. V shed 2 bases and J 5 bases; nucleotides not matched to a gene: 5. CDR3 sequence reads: CASSLRQGSHEQYF. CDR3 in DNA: TGTGCCAGCAGTTTAAGACAGGGGAGCCACGAGCAGTACTTC.

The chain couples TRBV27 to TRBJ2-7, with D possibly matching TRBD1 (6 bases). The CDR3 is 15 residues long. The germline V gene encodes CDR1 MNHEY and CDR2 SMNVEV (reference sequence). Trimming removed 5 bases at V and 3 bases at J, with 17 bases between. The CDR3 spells CASSPRDTDIYEQYF. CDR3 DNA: TGTGCCAGCAGTCCTCGGGACACGGACATCTACGAGCAGTACTTC.

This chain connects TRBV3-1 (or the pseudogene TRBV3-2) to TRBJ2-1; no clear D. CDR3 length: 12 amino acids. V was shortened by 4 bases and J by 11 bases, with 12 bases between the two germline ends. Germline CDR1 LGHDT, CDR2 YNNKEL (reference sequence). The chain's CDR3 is CASSLNWRQQFF. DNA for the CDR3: TGTGCCAGCAGCCTAAACTGGCGGCAGCAGTTCTTC.

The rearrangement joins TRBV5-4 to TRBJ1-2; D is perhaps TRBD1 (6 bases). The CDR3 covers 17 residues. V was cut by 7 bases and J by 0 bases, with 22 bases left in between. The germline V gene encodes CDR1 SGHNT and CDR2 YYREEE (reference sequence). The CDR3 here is CASSEQGSPTSNYGYTF. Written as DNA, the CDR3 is TGTGCCAGCTCCGAACAGGGCAGCCCTACATCTAACTATGGCTACACCTTC.

The CDR3: CASSLDIDRATEAFF. The DNA of the CDR3 is TGTGCCAGCAGCTTAGATATCGACAGGGCGACTGAAGCTTTCTTT. V gene TRBV7-2 combines with J gene TRBJ1-1, with 7 bases fitting TRBD1. The CDR3 is 15 amino acids. Germline trimming cut 1 base from V and 5 bases from J; bases unmatched to any gene: 7. CDR1 and CDR2 from the germline V gene are SGHTA and FQGNSA.

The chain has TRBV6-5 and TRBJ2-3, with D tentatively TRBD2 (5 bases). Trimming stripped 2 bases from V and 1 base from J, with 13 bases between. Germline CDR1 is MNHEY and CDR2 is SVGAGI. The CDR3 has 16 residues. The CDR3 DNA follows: TGTGCCAGCAGTTACAGGGTGGTGGGAGGCACAGATACGCAGTATTTT. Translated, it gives CASSYRVVGGTDTQYF.

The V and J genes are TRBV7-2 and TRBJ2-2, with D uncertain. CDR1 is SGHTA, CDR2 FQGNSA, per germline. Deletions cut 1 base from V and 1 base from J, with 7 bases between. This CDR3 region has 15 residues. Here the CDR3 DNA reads TGTGCCAGCAGCTTAGTTTCATGGAACACCGGGGAGCTGTTTTTT. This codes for CASSLVSWNTGELFF. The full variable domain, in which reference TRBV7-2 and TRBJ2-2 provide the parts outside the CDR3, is GAGVSQSPSNKVTEKGKDVELRCDPISGHTALYWYRQSLGQGLEFLIYFQGNSAPDKSGLPSDRFSAERTGGSVSTLTIQRTQQEDSAVYLCASSLVSWNTGELFFGEGSRLTVL.

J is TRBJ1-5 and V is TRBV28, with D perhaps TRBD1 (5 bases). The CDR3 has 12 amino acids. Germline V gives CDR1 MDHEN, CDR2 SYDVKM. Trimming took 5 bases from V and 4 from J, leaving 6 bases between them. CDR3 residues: CASSRGNQPQHF. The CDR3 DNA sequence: TGTGCCAGCAGTCGGGGGAATCAGCCCCAGCATTTT.

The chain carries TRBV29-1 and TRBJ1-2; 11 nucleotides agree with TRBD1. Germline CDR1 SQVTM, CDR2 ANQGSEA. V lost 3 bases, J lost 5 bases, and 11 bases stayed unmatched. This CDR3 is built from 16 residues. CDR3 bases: TGCAGCGTTGATGGCGTCCGGGACAGGGGGAAATATGGCTACACCTTC. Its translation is CSVDGVRDRGKYGYTF.

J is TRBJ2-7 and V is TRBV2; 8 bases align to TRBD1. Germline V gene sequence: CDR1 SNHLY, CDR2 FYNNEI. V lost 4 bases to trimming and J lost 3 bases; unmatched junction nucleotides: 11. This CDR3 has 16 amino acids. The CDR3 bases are TGTGCCAGCAGTGGACAGGGGCGCCATCAATACTACGAGCAGTACTTC. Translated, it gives CASSGQGRHQYYEQYF. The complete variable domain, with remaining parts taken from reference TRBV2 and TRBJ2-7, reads EPEVTQTPSHQVTQMGQEVILRCVPISNHLYFYWYRQILGQKVEFLVSFYNNEISEKSEIFDDQFSVERPDGSNFTLKIRSTKLEDSAMYFCASSGQGRHQYYEQYFGPGTRLTVT.

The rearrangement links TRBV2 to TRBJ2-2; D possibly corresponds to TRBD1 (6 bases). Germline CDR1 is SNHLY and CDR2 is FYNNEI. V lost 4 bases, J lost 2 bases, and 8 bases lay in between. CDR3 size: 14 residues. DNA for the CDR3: TGTGCCAGCAGTGGGACAGCAAACACCGGGGAGCTGTTTTTT. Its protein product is CASSGTANTGELFF.

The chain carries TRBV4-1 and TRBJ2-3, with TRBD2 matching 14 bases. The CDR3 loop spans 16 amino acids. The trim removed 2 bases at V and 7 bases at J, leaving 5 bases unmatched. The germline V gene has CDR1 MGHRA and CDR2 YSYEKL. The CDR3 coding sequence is TGCGCCAGCAGCCAACCGACTAGCGGGAGGGTTAATACGCAGTATTTT. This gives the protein CASSQPTSGRVNTQYF.

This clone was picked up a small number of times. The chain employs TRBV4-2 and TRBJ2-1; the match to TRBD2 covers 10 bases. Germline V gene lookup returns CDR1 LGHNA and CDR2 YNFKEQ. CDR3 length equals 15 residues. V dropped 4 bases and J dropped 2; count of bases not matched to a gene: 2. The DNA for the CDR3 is TGTGCCAGCAGCCTTACTAGCGGGGCCTACAATGAGCAGTTCTTC. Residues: CASSLTSGAYNEQFF.

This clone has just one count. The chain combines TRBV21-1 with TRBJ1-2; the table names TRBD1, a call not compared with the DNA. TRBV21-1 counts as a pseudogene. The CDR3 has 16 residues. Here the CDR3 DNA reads TGTGCCAGCAGCAAAGCGCTTTCCAGGGTGGGCTATGGCTACACCTTC. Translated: CASSKALSRVGYGYTF.

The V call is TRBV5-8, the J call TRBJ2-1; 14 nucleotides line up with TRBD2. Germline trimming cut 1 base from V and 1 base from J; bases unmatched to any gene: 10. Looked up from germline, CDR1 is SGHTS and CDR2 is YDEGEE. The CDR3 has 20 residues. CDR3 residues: CASSLWGGLAGVISYNEQFF. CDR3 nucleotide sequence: TGTGCCAGCAGCTTGTGGGGGGGACTAGCGGGAGTCATATCCTACAATGAGCAGTTCTTC.

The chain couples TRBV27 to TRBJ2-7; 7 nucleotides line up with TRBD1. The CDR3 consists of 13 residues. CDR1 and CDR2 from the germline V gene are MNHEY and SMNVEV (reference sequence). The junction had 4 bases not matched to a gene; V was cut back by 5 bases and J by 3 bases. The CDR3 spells CASSRTGLYEQYF. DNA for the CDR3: TGTGCCAGCAGTCGGACAGGCCTCTACGAGCAGTACTTC.

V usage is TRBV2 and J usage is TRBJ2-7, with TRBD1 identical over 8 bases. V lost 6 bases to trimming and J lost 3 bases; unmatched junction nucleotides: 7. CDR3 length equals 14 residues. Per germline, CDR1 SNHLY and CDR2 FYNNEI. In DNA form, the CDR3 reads TGTGCCAGCAGAGCCCCCGGGACAGGCTACGAGCAGTACTTC. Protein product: CASRAPGTGYEQYF.

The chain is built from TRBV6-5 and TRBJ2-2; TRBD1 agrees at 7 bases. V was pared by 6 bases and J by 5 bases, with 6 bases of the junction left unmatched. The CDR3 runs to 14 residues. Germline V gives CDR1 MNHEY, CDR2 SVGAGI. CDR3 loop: CASRSGTVTGELFF. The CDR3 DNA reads TGTGCCAGCAGGTCCGGGACAGTAACCGGGGAGCTGTTTTTT.

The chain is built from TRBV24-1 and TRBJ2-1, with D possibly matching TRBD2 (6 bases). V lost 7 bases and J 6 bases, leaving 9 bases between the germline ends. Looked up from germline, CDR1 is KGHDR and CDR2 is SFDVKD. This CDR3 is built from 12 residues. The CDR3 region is CATSPGLNEQFF. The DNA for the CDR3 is TGTGCCACCAGCCCGGGACTCAATGAGCAGTTCTTC.

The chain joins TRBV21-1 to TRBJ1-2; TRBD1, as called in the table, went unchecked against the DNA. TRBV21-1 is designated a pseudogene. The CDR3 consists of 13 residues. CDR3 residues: CASSIIGGFGYTF. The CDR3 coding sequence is TGTGCCAGCAGCATTATAGGGGGCTTTGGCTACACCTTC.

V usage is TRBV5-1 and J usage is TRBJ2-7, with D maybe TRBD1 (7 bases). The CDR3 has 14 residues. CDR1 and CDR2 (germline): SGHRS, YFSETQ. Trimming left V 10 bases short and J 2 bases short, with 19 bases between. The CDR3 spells CASSRGQGAYEQYF. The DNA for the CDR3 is TGCGCCTCCTCCCGGGGGCAGGGGGCCTACGAGCAGTACTTC.

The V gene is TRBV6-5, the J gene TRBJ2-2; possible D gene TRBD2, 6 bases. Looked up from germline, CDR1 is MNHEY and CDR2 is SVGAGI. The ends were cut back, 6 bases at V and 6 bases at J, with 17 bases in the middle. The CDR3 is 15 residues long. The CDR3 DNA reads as TGTGCCAGCAGCAAGACTAGGGTGCGCGCCGGGGAGCTGTTTTTT. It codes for CASSKTRVRAGELFF.

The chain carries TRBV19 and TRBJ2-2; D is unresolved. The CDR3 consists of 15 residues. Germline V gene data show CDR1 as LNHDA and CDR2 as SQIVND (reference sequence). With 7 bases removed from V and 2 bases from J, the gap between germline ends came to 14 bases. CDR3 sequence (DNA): TGTGCCAGTATCCCTTCGCACCTAAACACCGGGGAGCTGTTTTTT. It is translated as CASIPSHLNTGELFF.

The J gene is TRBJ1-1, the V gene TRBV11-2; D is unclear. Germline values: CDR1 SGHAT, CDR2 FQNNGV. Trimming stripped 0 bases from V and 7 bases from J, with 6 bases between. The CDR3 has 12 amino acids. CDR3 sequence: CASSLDRVEAFF. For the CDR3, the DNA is TGTGCCAGCAGCTTAGATAGAGTTGAAGCTTTCTTT. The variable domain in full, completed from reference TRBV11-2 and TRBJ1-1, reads EAGVAQSPRYKIIEKRQSVAFWCNPISGHATLYWYQQILGQGPKLLIQFQNNGVVDDSQLPKDRFSAERLKGVDSTLKIQPAKLEDSAVYLCASSLDRVEAFFGQGTRLTVV.

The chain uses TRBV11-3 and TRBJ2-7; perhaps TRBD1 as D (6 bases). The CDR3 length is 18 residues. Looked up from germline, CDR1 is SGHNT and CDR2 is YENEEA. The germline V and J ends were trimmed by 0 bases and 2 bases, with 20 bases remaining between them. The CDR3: CASSLEPPAGTRAYEQYF. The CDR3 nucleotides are TGTGCCAGCAGCTTAGAGCCCCCGGCCGGGACAAGGGCCTACGAGCAGTACTTC.

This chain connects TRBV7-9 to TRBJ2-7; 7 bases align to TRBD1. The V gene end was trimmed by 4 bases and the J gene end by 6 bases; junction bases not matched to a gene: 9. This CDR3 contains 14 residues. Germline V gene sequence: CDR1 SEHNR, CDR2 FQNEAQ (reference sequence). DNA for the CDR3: TGTGCCAGCAGCTATAGCCGACAGGGCCGCGAGCAGTACTTC. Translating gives CASSYSRQGREQYF. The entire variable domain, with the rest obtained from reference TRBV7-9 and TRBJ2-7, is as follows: DTGVSQNPRHKITKRGQNVTFRCDPISEHNRLYWYRQTLGQGPEFLTYFQNEAQLEKSRLLSDRFSAERPKGSFSTLEIQRTEQGDSAMYLCASSYSRQGREQYFGPGTRLTVT.

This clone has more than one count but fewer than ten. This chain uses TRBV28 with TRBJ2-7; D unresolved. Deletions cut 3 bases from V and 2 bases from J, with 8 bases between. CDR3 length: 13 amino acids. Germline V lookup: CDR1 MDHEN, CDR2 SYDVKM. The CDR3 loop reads CASSFEATYEQYF. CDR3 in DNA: TGTGCCAGCAGTTTTGAAGCGACCTACGAGCAGTACTTC.